The 19 T cell receptor beta chains below all came from one sample that was sequenced in a study of blood T cell repertoires in COVID-19. The assay was immunoSEQ multiplex PCR, and TCRdb's table has in-frame clones only and misses some. The table lists approximately 70,000 clones, under 85% of them singletons. Specimen: peripheral blood. These TCRs come from a man aged 60 to 75 with COVID-19, enrolled during active disease.

This rearrangement joins TRBV6-5 to TRBJ1-4, with 7 bases lining up with TRBD1. The CDR3 contains 15 residues. Looked up from germline, CDR1 is MNHEY and CDR2 is SVGAGI. V lost 7 bases and J lost 5; bases outside the gene matches: 10. CDR3 in amino acids: CASNGVGQRNEKLFF. For the CDR3, the DNA is TGTGCCAGCAACGGAGTGGGACAGCGGAATGAAAAACTGTTTTTT.

This clone showed up just once. V gene TRBV6-5 combines with J gene TRBJ2-3; 10 nucleotides match TRBD2. CDR3 length: 15 amino acids. Germline trimming cut 6 bases from V and 2 bases from J; bases unmatched to any gene: 5. The germline V gene encodes CDR1 MNHEY and CDR2 SVGAGI. CDR3 DNA: TGTGCCAGCAGCCCGGGACTAGCGACCACAGATACGCAGTATTTT. This codes for CASSPGLATTDTQYF.

This clone was detected once. V is TRBV19 and J is TRBJ2-1; 8 bases align to TRBD1. The V segment lost 5 bases and the J segment 8 bases; nucleotides outside the gene matches: 11. This CDR3 is built from 15 residues. Germline-derived CDR1 and CDR2 are LNHDA and SQIVND (reference sequence). The CDR3 sequence is CASSDRDRSAHEQFF. The CDR3 DNA reads TGTGCCAGTAGTGACCGGGACAGGTCGGCCCATGAGCAGTTCTTC.

This chain joins TRBV3-1 (or the pseudogene TRBV3-2) and TRBJ2-2; 7 nucleotides line up with TRBD1. With V trimmed by 4 bases and J by 1 base, 6 bases remained unmatched. Germline lookup yields CDR1 LGHDT and CDR2 YNNKEL (reference sequence). The CDR3 has 16 amino acids. CDR3 residues: CASSRVTGLNTGELFF. The DNA for the CDR3 is TGTGCCAGCAGCCGAGTGACAGGGTTGAACACCGGGGAGCTGTTTTTT.

This clone was detected only once. The rearrangement uses TRBV3-1 (or the pseudogene TRBV3-2) and TRBJ2-7, with 7 bases fitting TRBD2. The CDR3 consists of 13 residues. With V trimmed by 0 bases and J by 6 bases, 2 bases remained unmatched. The germline V gene has CDR1 LGHDT and CDR2 YNNKEL (reference sequence). CDR3 in DNA: TGTGCCAGCAGCCAAGAGGGAGGGCTCGAGCAGTACTTC. Amino acid sequence: CASSQEGGLEQYF.

The genes are TRBV19 and TRBJ1-2, with 8 bases lining up with TRBD1. With 5 bases clipped from V and 6 bases from J, the junction kept 5 bases outside the gene matches. This CDR3 contains 13 residues. Germline V gene data show CDR1 as LNHDA and CDR2 as SQIVND (reference sequence). The chain's CDR3 is CASSPAGGNGYTF. Here the CDR3 DNA reads TGTGCCAGTAGTCCCGCAGGGGGCAATGGCTACACCTTC.

J is TRBJ1-4 and V is TRBV4-1, with a tentative D call TRBD1 (5 bases). Germline V gene data show CDR1 as MGHRA and CDR2 as YSYEKL. Trimming cost V 8 bases and J 4 bases, with 17 bases left between them. This CDR3 region has 15 residues. DNA for the CDR3: TGCGCCAGCGGACATGAGGCCACTATTAATGAAAAACTGTTTTTT. Protein product: CASGHEATINEKLFF.

This chain's CDR3 is CASSKTGDTDTQYF. The CDR3 nucleotides are TGTGCCAGCAGTAAGACAGGGGACACAGATACGCAGTATTTT. The chain employs TRBV2 and TRBJ2-3; 8 nucleotides line up with TRBD1. Trimming took 5 bases from V and 2 from J; bases not matched to a gene: 3. The CDR3 has 14 residues. The germline V gene encodes CDR1 SNHLY and CDR2 FYNNEI.

The chain links TRBV6-5 to TRBJ2-7; the match to TRBD1 covers 7 bases. CDR3 length: 15 amino acids. The V gene's germline CDR1 is MNHEY and CDR2 SVGAGI. V was clipped by 6 bases and J by 5 bases; unmatched bases: 13. DNA for the CDR3: TGTGCCAGCAGGGTCCGAATAGGGGGCCTCAACGAGCAGTACTTC. Translation: CASRVRIGGLNEQYF.

This sequence joins TRBV6-5 and TRBJ1-6, with 10 bases lining up with TRBD1. V lost 4 bases, J lost 10 bases, and 10 bases stayed unmatched. Germline V gene sequence: CDR1 MNHEY, CDR2 SVGAGI. CDR3 length equals 16 residues. The CDR3 DNA reads as TGTGCCAGCAGTTGGAGGACAGGGGGAAGTGGGTCACCCCTCCACTTT. Translation gives CASSWRTGGSGSPLHF.

The chain combines TRBV5-1 with TRBJ1-2; 10 bases are a match to TRBD1. V lost 1 base, J lost 8 bases, and 17 bases stayed unmatched. The CDR3 sequence is 18 residues long. Germline assignment: CDR1 SGHRS and CDR2 YFSETQ. The CDR3 nucleotides read TGCGCCAGCAGCTTGACCCCAAACTCTGACAGGGGGCGAGGGGGCTACACCTTC. It is translated as CASSLTPNSDRGRGGYTF.

The CDR3 loop reads CASSARQVLNTEAFF. CDR3 in DNA: TGTGCCAGCAGCGCCCGACAGGTCCTGAACACTGAAGCTTTCTTT. This rearrangement joins TRBV7-2 to TRBJ1-1; D is perhaps TRBD1 (6 bases). Germline values: CDR1 SGHTA, CDR2 FQGNSA. The CDR3 is made up of 15 amino acids. V lost 5 bases to trimming and J lost 0 bases, with 13 bases between them.

The chain recombines TRBV11-3 with TRBJ2-2, with D hard to call. Looked up from germline, CDR1 is SGHNT and CDR2 is YENEEA. Trimming took off 5 bases at V and 0 bases at J, with 10 bases between the two ends. The CDR3 has 15 residues. Here the CDR3 reads CASSPTGTNTGELFF. CDR3 DNA: TGTGCCAGCAGCCCGACTGGTACGAACACCGGGGAGCTGTTTTTT.

The chain combines TRBV24-1 with TRBJ2-7; the D is unclear. Trimming took off 2 bases at V and 5 bases at J, with 12 bases between the two ends. The CDR3 extends over 14 amino acids. Germline lookup yields CDR1 KGHDR and CDR2 SFDVKD. The CDR3 coding sequence is TGTGCCACCAGTGATTCAGGAAGGAAGCACGAGCAGTACTTC. Translating it yields CATSDSGRKHEQYF.

The rearrangement joins TRBV18 to TRBJ2-6, with D uncertain. The CDR3 extends over 15 amino acids. V lost 1 base and J 2 bases, leaving 6 bases between the germline ends. Germline values: CDR1 KGHSH, CDR2 LQKENI. CDR3 nucleotide sequence: TGTGCCAGCTCACCACTGGGCGCTGGGGCCAACGTCCTGACTTTC. Its translation is CASSPLGAGANVLTF.

CDR3 sequence: CASSTYNEQFF. CDR3 nucleotides: TGTGCCAGCAGCACATACAATGAGCAGTTCTTC. The J gene is TRBJ2-1, the V gene TRBV2; D is undetermined. From germline, CDR1 is SNHLY and CDR2 FYNNEI. The ends were cut back, 6 bases at V and 4 bases at J, with 4 bases in the middle. This CDR3 is built from 11 residues.

This clone was counted a single time. This chain uses TRBV24-1 with TRBJ2-5; no reliable D call. Trimming left V 5 bases short and J 5 bases short, with 8 bases between. CDR3 length equals 12 residues. Germline-derived CDR1 and CDR2 are KGHDR and SFDVKD. The CDR3: CATSAVSETQYF. DNA for the CDR3: TGTGCCACCAGTGCCGTATCGGAGACCCAGTACTTC.

The chain joins TRBV5-4 to TRBJ2-5; TRBD2 matches 8 bases. V lost 7 bases, J lost 1 base, and 18 bases stayed unmatched. The CDR3 consists of 18 residues. Germline lookup yields CDR1 SGHNT and CDR2 YYREEE (reference sequence). The CDR3 loop reads CASPDPTLRGLAQETQYF. CDR3 nucleotide sequence: TGTGCCAGCCCCGATCCGACTCTCAGAGGACTAGCCCAAGAGACCCAGTACTTC.

The gene calls are TRBV6-6 and TRBJ1-2; 7 bases are shared with TRBD1. The CDR3 spans 10 residues. V was clipped by 10 bases and J by 12 bases; unmatched bases: 8. Germline V gene data show CDR1 as MNHNY and CDR2 as SVGAGI (reference sequence). The CDR3 sequence: CATGQPLNTF. The CDR3 DNA reads TGTGCCACGGGACAGCCTTTGAACACCTTC.